Shown below are 28 T cell receptor beta chains from a single sample sequenced in a study of cytomegalovirus exposure and HLA in healthy donors. Produced via immunoSEQ multiplex PCR; TCRdb's table is partial and in-frame only. The sample comprises about 110,000 clones, more than 70% of which are singletons, and about 2% rests with the top ten. The sample consisted of PBMCs. These receptors all stem from a woman aged 18-29 years in good health and CMV-seronegative.

This chain joins TRBV5-1 and TRBJ2-3; D perhaps matches TRBD1 (5 bases). Germline V CDR1 and CDR2: SGHRS, YFSETQ. The CDR3 is 16 amino acids. The V end was cut by 0 bases, the J end by 6 bases, with 17 bases between. CDR3 sequence reads: CASSLAAVGVGDTQYF. The DNA of the CDR3 is TGCGCCAGCAGCTTGGCGGCAGTAGGGGTGGGTGATACGCAGTATTTT.

The V and J genes are TRBV6-5 and TRBJ1-3; maybe TRBD1 (5 bases). The CDR3 is made up of 15 amino acids. V gave up 4 bases and J gave up 8 bases, with 18 bases separating them. CDR1 and CDR2 (germline): MNHEY, SVGAGI. The CDR3: CASSFDRSGGDTIYF. CDR3 nucleotides: TGTGCCAGCAGTTTCGACCGTTCGGGGGGTGACACCATATATTTT.

V and J are TRBV30 and TRBJ1-2; maybe TRBD1 (6 bases). Per germline, CDR1 GTSNPN and CDR2 SVGIG (reference sequence). The CDR3 sequence is 14 residues long. Trimming removed 0 bases at V and 2 bases at J, with 10 bases between. The CDR3 loop is CAWSVTGSNYGYTF. The CDR3 DNA reads as TGTGCCTGGAGTGTGACAGGTAGCAACTATGGCTACACCTTC. Using reference TRBV30 and TRBJ1-2 for the parts outside the CDR3, the full variable domain is SQTIHQWPATLVQPVGSPLSLECTVEGTSNPNLYWYRQAAGRGLQLLFYSVGIGQISSEVPQNLSASRPQDRQFILSSKKLLLSDSGFYLCAWSVTGSNYGYTFGSGTRLTVV.

The rearrangement joins TRBV7-2 to TRBJ2-1; 10 bases match TRBD2. CDR3 length: 15 amino acids. The germline gives CDR1 SGHTA, CDR2 FQGNSA. V lost 5 bases and J lost 3; bases outside the gene matches: 4. In nucleotides, the CDR3 is TGTGCCAGCAGCCCGCTAGCGGGGGTCTACAATGAGCAGTTCTTC. Amino acid sequence: CASSPLAGVYNEQFF.

The CDR3 loop reads CAWIEGGGFIGYTF. The CDR3 DNA follows: TGTGCCTGGATAGAAGGGGGGGGATTTATAGGCTACACCTTC. This chain links TRBV30 with TRBJ1-2, with TRBD1 as a possible D gene (6 bases). Per the germline V gene, CDR1 is GTSNPN and CDR2 is SVGIG (reference sequence). This CDR3 contains 14 residues. Trimming pared 4 bases from V and 8 bases from J, leaving 20 bases between.

CDR3 coding DNA: TGCGCCAGCAACAGGGTTCATGAGCAGTTCTTC. This gives the protein CASNRVHEQFF. The gene calls are TRBV10-1 and TRBJ2-1, with D possibly matching TRBD1 (6 bases). Trimming shortened V by 7 bases and J by 8 bases, and 9 bases separated the two germline ends. CDR1 and CDR2 (germline): WNHNN, SYGVQD (reference sequence). The CDR3 consists of 11 residues.

V usage is TRBV19 and J usage is TRBJ1-2; tentatively, D is TRBD1 (6 bases). Trimming removed 6 bases from V and 8 bases from J, with 16 bases in between. The germline gives CDR1 LNHDA, CDR2 SQIVND (reference sequence). This CDR3 comprises 13 residues. The CDR3 DNA follows: TGTGCCAGTAGCCCTAGAGGCAGGGGCGGCTACACCTTC. This encodes CASSPRGRGGYTF.

The genes are TRBV11-3 and TRBJ2-5; TRBD2 agrees at 13 bases. The germline gives CDR1 SGHNT, CDR2 YENEEA. There are 16 residues in the CDR3. J lost 3 bases, V lost 4 bases, and 5 bases had no gene match. The CDR3: CASSSTSGGAKETQYF. The CDR3 region has the DNA TGTGCCAGCAGCTCCACTAGCGGGGGGGCCAAAGAGACCCAGTACTTC.

The rearrangement links TRBV6-6 to TRBJ1-4; tentatively, D is TRBD1 (6 bases). This CDR3 has 16 amino acids. The V gene's germline CDR1 is MNHNY and CDR2 SVGAGI (reference sequence). V was shortened by 5 bases and J by 8 bases, with 21 bases between the two germline ends. CDR3 sequence (DNA): TGTGCCAGCAGTCGTTCAACAGGGCGGGCCGGCGAAAAACTGTTTTTT. Amino acids: CASSRSTGRAGEKLFF.

This rearrangement joins TRBV12-5 to TRBJ1-1; no firm D call. Trimming stripped 1 base from V and 2 bases from J, with 11 bases between. The CDR3 has 15 amino acids. The germline CDR1 and CDR2 sequences are LGHNT and FRNRAP. The CDR3 nucleotides read TGTGCTAGTGGTTTGGCCTATGGGCTAAACACTGAAGCTTTCTTT. Its translation: CASGLAYGLNTEAFF.

V gene TRBV7-6 combines with J gene TRBJ2-5; TRBD2 might be the D (6 bases). Trimming removed 1 base from V and 4 bases from J, with 13 bases in between. The germline V gene has CDR1 SGHVS and CDR2 FNYEAQ. This CDR3 comprises 15 residues. The DNA of the CDR3 is TGTGCCAGCAGCTTAGGCCTAGCCGGGGGAGAGACCCAGTACTTC. It codes for CASSLGLAGGETQYF.

The gene calls are TRBV6-6 and TRBJ2-2; TRBD2 might be the D (5 bases). This CDR3 is built from 15 residues. The ends were cut back, 6 bases at V and 0 bases at J, with 11 bases in the middle. Germline V gene data show CDR1 as MNHNY and CDR2 as SVGAGI (reference sequence). DNA for the CDR3: TGTGCCAGCAGCTGGACTGGACCGAACACCGGGGAGCTGTTTTTT. Translation: CASSWTGPNTGELFF.

The chain is built from TRBV28 and TRBJ1-2, with 7 bases aligning to TRBD1. Per germline, CDR1 MDHEN and CDR2 SYDVKM. Trimming at V came to 5 bases and at J to 2 bases, leaving 2 bases not matched to a gene. The CDR3 contains 13 residues. The CDR3 reads CASSGGQNYGYTF. The CDR3 nucleotides are TGTGCCAGCAGTGGGGGACAGAACTATGGCTACACCTTC.

In this sample, this clone turned up once. The chain is built from TRBV11-1 and TRBJ1-3; weak D call: TRBD1 (5 bases). The CDR3 runs to 14 residues. Germline loops: CDR1 SGHAT, CDR2 FQDESV (reference sequence). Trimming pared 5 bases from V and 4 bases from J, leaving 12 bases between. The CDR3 nucleotides are TGTGCCAGCAGCCCTGACAGAGCCGGAAACACCATATATTTT. This translates into CASSPDRAGNTIYF.

V usage is TRBV7-2 and J usage is TRBJ2-2, with 11 bases identical to TRBD2. Looked up from germline, CDR1 is SGHTA and CDR2 is FQGNSA. The CDR3 loop spans 19 amino acids. After removal of 5 bases from V and 6 bases from J, the junction contained 17 bases not matched to a gene. Here the CDR3 DNA reads TGTGCCAGCAGCCCGTATCGGGGGGGAGCTAGCGGGAGGTCCGGGGAGCTGTTTTTT. Protein: CASSPYRGGASGRSGELFF. Using reference TRBV7-2 and TRBJ2-2 for the parts outside the CDR3, the full variable domain is GAGVSQSPSNKVTEKGKDVELRCDPISGHTALYWYRQSLGQGLEFLIYFQGNSAPDKSGLPSDRFSAERTGGSVSTLTIQRTQQEDSAVYLCASSPYRGGASGRSGELFFGEGSRLTVL.

The chain employs TRBV29-1 and TRBJ1-1; 7 bases are shared with TRBD1. This CDR3 contains 12 residues. V gave up 7 bases and J gave up 2 bases; unmatched junction bases: 4. The germline gives CDR1 SQVTM, CDR2 ANQGSEA. CDR3 nucleotides: TGCAGCGGGGGACAGCCCAACACTGAAGCTTTCTTT. It is translated as CSGGQPNTEAFF. The variable domain in full, with the rest retrieved from reference TRBV29-1 and TRBJ1-1, is SAVISQKPSRDICQRGTSLTIQCQVDSQVTMMFWYRQQPGQSLTLIATANQGSEATYESGFVIDKFPISRPNLTFSTLTVSNMSPEDSSIYLCSGGQPNTEAFFGQGTRLTVV.

The chain carries TRBV30 and TRBJ1-2; 7 bases align to TRBD1. The length of the CDR3 is 15 residues. Germline trimming cut 0 bases from V and 9 bases from J; bases unmatched to any gene: 13. Germline V CDR1 and CDR2: GTSNPN, SVGIG (reference sequence). The CDR3 loop reads CAWSVKGASFGSYTF. In nucleotides, the CDR3 is TGTGCCTGGAGTGTAAAGGGGGCCTCCTTCGGAAGCTACACCTTC.

This chain joins TRBV29-1 and TRBJ2-7; 13 positions agree with TRBD2. The CDR3 has 14 residues. Germline V gene sequence: CDR1 SQVTM, CDR2 ANQGSEA. Trimming took 3 bases from V and 6 from J; bases not matched to a gene: 5. The CDR3 DNA reads TGCAGCGTTGAGCGACTAGCGGGAGGCTGCGAGCAGTACTTC. Translated, it gives CSVERLAGGCEQYF.

J is TRBJ1-1 and V is TRBV19; a weak D match, TRBD1 (6 bases). The CDR3 extends over 12 amino acids. The V end lost 6 bases, the J end lost 5 bases, and 10 bases lay between the germline ends. Germline-derived CDR1 and CDR2 are LNHDA and SQIVND (reference sequence). Here the CDR3 reads CASRLRGTEAFF. CDR3 nucleotides: TGTGCCAGTAGGCTCAGGGGAACTGAAGCTTTCTTT. Complete variable domain (other parts from reference TRBV19 and TRBJ1-1): DGGITQSPKYLFRKEGQNVTLSCEQNLNHDAMYWYRQDPGQGLRLIYYSQIVNDFQKGDIAEGYSVSREKKESFPLTVTSAQKNPTAFYLCASRLRGTEAFFGQGTRLTVV.

The J gene is TRBJ2-2, the V gene TRBV28; unclear D gene. The V end was cut by 8 bases, the J end by 6 bases, with 10 bases between. This CDR3 region has 12 residues. Germline CDR1 reads MDHEN; CDR2 reads SYDVKM. The CDR3 spells CASREVPGELFF. In nucleotides, the CDR3 is TGTGCCAGCCGTGAGGTACCCGGGGAGCTGTTTTTT.

The genes are TRBV7-9 and TRBJ2-1, with 10 bases aligning to TRBD1. The CDR3 contains 16 residues. V lost 4 bases to trimming and J lost 7 bases; unmatched junction nucleotides: 10. The V gene's germline CDR1 is SEHNR and CDR2 FQNEAQ (reference sequence). The CDR3 DNA sequence: TGTGCCAGCAGCTCAACCGGGACAGGGGTTTGGAATGAGCAGTTCTTC. Its protein product is CASSSTGTGVWNEQFF.

The chain combines TRBV20-1 with TRBJ2-1, with unresolved D. The CDR3 contains 11 residues. Deletions cut 5 bases from V and 4 bases from J, with 6 bases between. Germline CDR1 is DFQATT and CDR2 is SNEGSKA (reference sequence). CDR3: CSAPRYNEQFF. Here the CDR3 DNA reads TGCAGTGCTCCTAGGTACAATGAGCAGTTCTTC.

The J gene is TRBJ1-4, the V gene TRBV9; TRBD1 might be the D (6 bases). Trimming cost V 3 bases and J 5 bases, with 11 bases left between them. CDR3 length: 14 amino acids. CDR1 SGDLS and CDR2 YYNGEE come from the germline V gene. CDR3 coding DNA: TGTGCCAGCAGCGACAGGGCTGGGAATGAAAAACTGTTTTTT. Translation gives CASSDRAGNEKLFF.

This chain joins TRBV11-2 and TRBJ2-1, with 9 bases matching TRBD2. V lost 1 base and J lost 3; bases outside the gene matches: 4. Per germline, CDR1 SGHAT and CDR2 FQNNGV. The CDR3 is 16 residues long. The CDR3 loop reads CASSLVPSGDYNEQFF. The CDR3 DNA is TGTGCCAGCAGCTTAGTACCTAGCGGGGACTACAATGAGCAGTTCTTC.

The CDR3: CASSFLSGNTIYF. DNA of the CDR3: TGTGCCAGCAGCTTCCTCTCTGGAAACACCATATATTTT. The gene calls are TRBV7-6 and TRBJ1-3; no reliable D call. The CDR3 has 13 residues. Germline V gene lookup returns CDR1 SGHVS and CDR2 FNYEAQ. Trimming took 3 bases from V and 0 from J, leaving 3 bases between them. Using reference TRBV7-6 and TRBJ1-3 for the parts outside the CDR3, the full variable domain is GAGVSQSPRYKVTKRGQDVALRCDPISGHVSLYWYRQALGQGPEFLTYFNYEAQQDKSGLPNDRFSAERPEGSISTLTIQRTEQRDSAMYRCASSFLSGNTIYFGEGSWLTVV.

This rearrangement joins TRBV13 to TRBJ2-1, with 11 positions matching TRBD2. Germline V gives CDR1 PRHDT, CDR2 FYEKMQ (reference sequence). CDR3 length: 19 residues. Unmatched junction bases numbered 13, after V lost 5 bases and J lost 1 base. The CDR3 spells CASSPRPGLAVRSYNEQFF. CDR3 nucleotide sequence: TGTGCCAGCAGCCCTCGCCCGGGACTAGCGGTCCGATCCTACAATGAGCAGTTCTTC. The complete variable domain, with remaining parts taken from reference TRBV13 and TRBJ2-1, reads AAGVIQSPRHLIKEKRETATLKCYPIPRHDTVYWYQQGPGQDPQFLISFYEKMQSDKGSIPDRFSAQQFSDYHSELNMSSLELGDSALYFCASSPRPGLAVRSYNEQFFGPGTRLTVL.

The rearrangement joins TRBV13 to TRBJ1-2; a possible D gene is TRBD1 (5 bases). The CDR3 totals 14 residues. Trimming removed 5 bases from V and 4 bases from J, with 14 bases in between. The germline V gene has CDR1 PRHDT and CDR2 FYEKMQ (reference sequence). The chain's CDR3 is CASSGGTGGYGYTF. CDR3 nucleotide sequence: TGTGCCAGCAGCGGTGGGACCGGGGGCTATGGCTACACCTTC.

The chain carries TRBV10-3 and TRBJ1-6, with 9 bases aligning to TRBD1. Germline loops: CDR1 ENHRY, CDR2 SYGVKD. The CDR3 totals 16 residues. Losses at the gene ends were 0 bases for V and 7 bases for J; bases not matched to a gene: 4. The CDR3 region is CAISESKTGGNSPLHF. The DNA of the CDR3 is TGTGCCATCAGTGAGTCGAAGACAGGGGGAAATTCACCCCTCCACTTT.